Presented here are 10 T cell receptor beta chains from one specimen sequenced in a study of cytomegalovirus exposure and HLA in healthy donors. Amplification used 60 Vbeta primers and 13 Jbeta primers. Sequenced by immunoSEQ multiplex PCR; TCRdb stores in-frame clones only, minus some. The sample table includes around 40,000 clones. The specimen sequenced was PBMCs. The source is a man in his thirties or forties in good health and CMV-seronegative.

The chain links TRBV2 to TRBJ2-7, with 7 bases aligning to TRBD1. V dropped 4 bases and J dropped 2; count of bases not matched to a gene: 8. Germline assignment: CDR1 SNHLY and CDR2 FYNNEI. This CDR3 is built from 15 residues. CDR3 residues: CASSGRGGFTYEQYF. The CDR3 nucleotides are TGTGCCAGCAGTGGGCGAGGGGGCTTCACCTACGAGCAGTACTTC. The full variable domain, in which reference TRBV2 and TRBJ2-7 provide the parts outside the CDR3, is EPEVTQTPSHQVTQMGQEVILRCVPISNHLYFYWYRQILGQKVEFLVSFYNNEISEKSEIFDDQFSVERPDGSNFTLKIRSTKLEDSAMYFCASSGRGGFTYEQYFGPGTRLTVT.

Points on this clone: Mismatch with germline at one junction end may stem from a read error. The CDR3 loop is CAGSVHRATNEKLFF. The CDR3 bases are TGTGCCGGGAGTGTGCACAGGGCTACTAATGAAAAACTGTTTTTT. The rearrangement joins TRBV30 to TRBJ1-4, with D perhaps matching TRBD1 (6 bases). Germline CDR1 GTSNPN, CDR2 SVGIG (reference sequence). This CDR3 spans 15 amino acids.

The chain has TRBV2 and TRBJ2-2, with 8 bases lining up with TRBD2. CDR1 and CDR2 (germline): SNHLY, FYNNEI. Germline trimming cut 2 bases from V and 7 bases from J; bases unmatched to any gene: 9. The CDR3 runs to 16 residues. This CDR3 reads CASSEYLGLEGGELFF. CDR3 nucleotide sequence: TGTGCCAGCAGTGAATATCTGGGACTAGAGGGCGGGGAGCTGTTTTTT.

The chain combines TRBV7-8 with TRBJ1-2; D possibly corresponds to TRBD1 (5 bases). Germline CDR1 SGHVS, CDR2 FQNEAQ. This CDR3 is 12 amino acids long. Trimming stripped 2 bases from V and 4 bases from J, with 5 bases between. The CDR3: CASSLQGYGYTF. The CDR3 DNA sequence: TGTGCCAGCAGCTTACAGGGCTATGGCTACACCTTC.

The chain is built from TRBV4-3 and TRBJ1-2; no reliable D call. Germline loops: CDR1 LGHNA, CDR2 YSLEER. Trimming took off 1 base at V and 4 bases at J, with 13 bases between the two ends. The CDR3 runs 15 residues. The CDR3 coding sequence is TGCGCCAGCAGCCAAGTTTCATTACGCGGCTATGGCTACACCTTC. This encodes CASSQVSLRGYGYTF.

This sequence joins TRBV6-4 and TRBJ2-3; 12 bases line up with TRBD2. V shed 8 bases, J shed 2 bases, and the junction held 5 bases outside the gene matches. CDR1 is MRHNA, CDR2 SNTAGT, per germline. The CDR3 sequence is 15 residues long. CDR3 nucleotide sequence: TGTGCCAGCTCTTCTAGCGGGGGGGCCACAGATACGCAGTATTTT. Protein product: CASSSSGGATDTQYF.

The chain employs TRBV6-5 and TRBJ2-7; 9 bases are shared with TRBD1. Unmatched junction bases numbered 4, after V lost 7 bases and J lost 3 bases. CDR3 length: 13 residues. Germline V CDR1 and CDR2: MNHEY, SVGAGI. The CDR3 nucleotides are TGTGCCAGCACCCCGGGACAGGGCTACGAGCAGTACTTC. The encoded protein is CASTPGQGYEQYF.

The chain uses TRBV4-3 and TRBJ1-1; no clear D. The ends were cut back, 1 base at V and 5 bases at J, with 8 bases in the middle. CDR1 LGHNA and CDR2 YSLEER come from the germline V gene. The CDR3 extends over 13 amino acids. The CDR3 protein is CASSQVTRTEAFF. The CDR3 region has the DNA TGCGCCAGCAGCCAAGTCACTAGGACTGAAGCTTTCTTT.

J is TRBJ2-1 and V is TRBV13, with D uncertain. The length of the CDR3 is 15 residues. V lost 4 bases to trimming and J lost 5 bases, with 15 bases between them. Germline lookup yields CDR1 PRHDT and CDR2 FYEKMQ (reference sequence). The CDR3 nucleotides are TGTGCCAGCAGCTCAGACTCGTACTTCGACAATGAGCAGTTCTTC. Translated: CASSSDSYFDNEQFF.

This sequence joins TRBV29-1 and TRBJ2-7; TRBD1 might be the D (6 bases). The germline V gene encodes CDR1 SQVTM and CDR2 ANQGSEA. V was pared by 4 bases and J by 0 bases, with 19 bases between. The CDR3 loop spans 16 amino acids. CDR3 in amino acids: CSVGTRVDRPSYEQYF. DNA of the CDR3: TGCAGCGTTGGTACAAGAGTCGACAGGCCCTCCTACGAGCAGTACTTC.